Listed below are T cell receptor beta chains from one sample, sequenced in a study of CD4 T cells in relation to SARS-CoV-2 and coronaviruses. TCRdb's copy holds only in-frame clones and misses some; the assay was immunoSEQ multiplex PCR. The sample contains about 59,000 clones, roughly 89% of which appear only once. Sequenced input: memory CD4+ T cells from PBMCs. The receptor source for this set is a human donor in good health. CDR3s leave out the opening cysteine and the closing phenylalanine or tryptophan.

j_call v_call cdr3_aa
TRBJ2-7 TRBV5-6 ASSSKPGLEQY
TRBJ1-3 TRBV7-9 ASSPQAGLSGNTIY
TRBJ2-2 TRBV11-2 ASSSRRNTGELF
TRBJ1-4 TRBV30 AWSGGQSEKLF
TRBJ2-7 TRBV12-5 ASGRSSYEQY
TRBJ2-1 TRBV5-1 ASSQEGTSTHEQF
TRBJ1-2 TRBV28 ASSLHQTGTYGYT
TRBJ2-5 TRBV4-1 ASRSGRTVFQETQY
TRBJ1-1 TRBV24-1 ATSGGGVNTEAF
TRBJ2-2 TRBV7-3 ASSPQRANTGELF
TRBJ2-7 TRBV6-1 ASSDSSSYEQY
TRBJ2-7 TRBV28 ASSLSSLDATYEQY
TRBJ2-2 TRBV19 ASRMGVTGELF
TRBJ1-4 TRBV9 ASSVWAGSNEKLF
TRBJ2-1 TRBV6-5 ASMGRDSSYNEQF
TRBJ1-3 TRBV29-1 SVETDDSGNTIY
TRBJ2-7 TRBV30 AWAQAGQGVPYEQY
TRBJ2-7 TRBV19 ASSIGVGVPSPYEQY
TRBJ2-6 TRBV29-1 SVEGTSGSSSGANVLT
TRBJ2-7 TRBV11-2 ASSFTVVSGRPSYEQY
TRBJ2-1 TRBV6-6 ASSYNSAGGGNEQF
TRBJ1-2 TRBV5-1 ASSQTGGANYGYT
TRBJ2-3 TRBV10-1 ASSEAGTGTDTQY
TRBJ1-5 TRBV2 ASSERQGARQPQH
TRBJ2-2 TRBV4-1 ASSQGLAGGSTGELF